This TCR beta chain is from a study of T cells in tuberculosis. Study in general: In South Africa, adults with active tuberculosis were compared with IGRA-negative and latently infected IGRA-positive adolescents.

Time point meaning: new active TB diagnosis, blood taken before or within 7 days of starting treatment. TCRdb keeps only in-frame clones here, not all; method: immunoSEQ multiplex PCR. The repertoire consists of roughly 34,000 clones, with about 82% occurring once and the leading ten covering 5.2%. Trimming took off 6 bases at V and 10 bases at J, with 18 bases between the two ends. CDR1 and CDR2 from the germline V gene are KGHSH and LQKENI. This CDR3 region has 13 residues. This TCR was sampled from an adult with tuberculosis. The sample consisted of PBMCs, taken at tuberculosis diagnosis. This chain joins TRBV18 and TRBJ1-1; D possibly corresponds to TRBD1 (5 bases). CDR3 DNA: TGTGCCAGCTCTCGACGGAGGGGACGAGGAGCTTTCTTT. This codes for CASSRRRGRGAFF.